Listed below are T cell receptor beta chains from one sample, sequenced in a study of CD8+ T cells in alopecia areata. The table came from immunoSEQ multiplex PCR; TCRdb's copy has only in-frame clones and leaves some out. The sample yields about 190,000 clones, 60% seen once. Specimen: CD4+ T cells sorted from blood, collected at week 24, from a patient treated with tofacitinib. All receptors derive from a human donor with alopecia areata. Both conserved end residues are part of each CDR3. The D gene is left open where the match is weak. Clone sizes are given selectively: once, few, many, or a class where the clone is expanded.

CDR3 protein: CSVDPGQGSNEQYF; CDR3 DNA: TGCAGCGTAGACCCTGGACAGGGGAGCAACGAGCAGTACTTC; V gene: TRBV29-1; J gene: TRBJ2-7; D gene: TRBD1; clone size: -
CDR3 protein: CAWSRDRTNSGANVLTF; CDR3 DNA: TGTGCCTGGAGCCGGGACAGGACGAACTCTGGGGCCAACGTCCTGACTTTC; V gene: TRBV30; J gene: TRBJ2-6; D gene: TRBD1; clone size: -
CDR3 protein: CASRGQPHSGNTIYF; CDR3 DNA: TGTGCCAGCAGAGGACAGCCTCACTCTGGAAACACCATATATTTT; V gene: TRBV7-2; J gene: TRBJ1-3; D gene: -; clone size: few
CDR3 protein: CASNSKETEAFF; CDR3 DNA: TGTGCCAGCAACTCGAAGGAGACTGAAGCTTTCTTT; V gene: TRBV9; J gene: TRBJ1-1; D gene: -; clone size: -
CDR3 protein: CASSPRKGDGEQYF; CDR3 DNA: TGTGCCAGCTCACCACGGAAGGGGGACGGCGAGCAGTACTTC; V gene: TRBV18; J gene: TRBJ2-7; D gene: -; clone size: -
CDR3 protein: CAWSRGVGNQPQHF; CDR3 DNA: TGTGCCTGGAGTCGAGGAGTAGGGAATCAGCCCCAGCATTTT; V gene: TRBV30; J gene: TRBJ1-5; D gene: -; clone size: -
CDR3 protein: CASSQGPVVNTEAFF; CDR3 DNA: TGCGCCAGCAGCCAAGGTCCGGTGGTGAACACTGAAGCTTTCTTT; V gene: TRBV4-1; J gene: TRBJ1-1; D gene: -; clone size: few
CDR3 protein: CASRDGYGYTF; CDR3 DNA: TGTGCCAGCAGGGACGGCTATGGCTACACCTTC; V gene: TRBV6-5; J gene: TRBJ1-2; D gene: -; clone size: -
CDR3 protein: CASSPWTSSTDTQYF; CDR3 DNA: TGTGCCAGCAGCCCCTGGACGAGCAGCACAGATACGCAGTATTTT; V gene: TRBV7-8; J gene: TRBJ2-3; D gene: -; clone size: -
CDR3 protein: CASSPSRSGLNTEAFF; CDR3 DNA: TGTGCCAGCTCACCATCCCGGTCTGGGCTCAACACTGAAGCTTTCTTT; V gene: TRBV18; J gene: TRBJ1-1; D gene: -; clone size: few
CDR3 protein: CASSWDLGTSGDNEQFF; CDR3 DNA: TGTGCCAGCAGTTGGGACCTCGGGACTAGCGGAGACAATGAGCAGTTCTTC; V gene: TRBV27; J gene: TRBJ2-1; D gene: TRBD2; clone size: -
CDR3 protein: CASSGNGAEAFF; CDR3 DNA: TGTGCCAGCAGCGGAAACGGCGCTGAAGCTTTCTTT; V gene: TRBV7-8; J gene: TRBJ1-1; D gene: -; clone size: few
CDR3 protein: CSVEGTPGRGDTTYEQYF; CDR3 DNA: TGCAGCGTTGAAGGAACACCCGGGAGGGGGGACACTACCTACGAGCAGTACTTC; V gene: TRBV29-1; J gene: TRBJ2-7; D gene: TRBD2; clone size: -
CDR3 protein: CASSVGNSPLHF; CDR3 DNA: TGTGCCAGCAGTGTAGGGAATTCACCCCTCCACTTT; V gene: TRBV25-1; J gene: TRBJ1-6; D gene: -; clone size: few
CDR3 protein: CSASGKETQYF; CDR3 DNA: TGCAGTGCTAGCGGGAAAGAGACCCAGTACTTC; V gene: TRBV20-1; J gene: TRBJ2-5; D gene: -; clone size: -
CDR3 protein: CASSLSRDQGQFF; CDR3 DNA: TGTGCCAGCAGCTTATCCCGGGACCAGGGGCAGTTCTTC; V gene: TRBV7-2; J gene: TRBJ2-1; D gene: -; clone size: few
CDR3 protein: CAGGLDSQYF; CDR3 DNA: TGTGCCGGTGGGTTGGACTCCCAGTACTTC; V gene: TRBV30; J gene: TRBJ2-5; D gene: -; clone size: few
CDR3 protein: CASSLEGHTNYGYTF; CDR3 DNA: TGCGCCAGCAGCTTGGAGGGACACACTAACTATGGCTACACCTTC; V gene: TRBV5-1; J gene: TRBJ1-2; D gene: -; clone size: -
CDR3 protein: CASSSGLAGADTGELFF; CDR3 DNA: TGTGCCAGCAGCTCCGGACTAGCGGGGGCAGACACCGGGGAGCTGTTTTTT; V gene: TRBV5-4; J gene: TRBJ2-2; D gene: TRBD2; clone size: few
CDR3 protein: CAWNWDRRTDTQYF; CDR3 DNA: TGTGCCTGGAATTGGGACAGGCGCACAGATACGCAGTATTTT; V gene: TRBV30; J gene: TRBJ2-3; D gene: TRBD1; clone size: -
CDR3 protein: CASSPGLAGRETQYF; CDR3 DNA: TGTGCCAGCAGCCCCGGACTAGCGGGGAGAGAGACCCAGTACTTC; V gene: TRBV7-2; J gene: TRBJ2-5; D gene: TRBD2; clone size: medium-sized
CDR3 protein: CACGPGANVLTF; CDR3 DNA: TGTGCCTGCGGGCCTGGGGCCAACGTCCTGACTTTC; V gene: TRBV10-3; J gene: TRBJ2-6; D gene: -; clone size: few
CDR3 protein: CASSSTGDGGYTF; CDR3 DNA: TGTGCCAGCAGCTCTACAGGGGACGGTGGCTACACCTTC; V gene: TRBV5-6; J gene: TRBJ1-2; D gene: TRBD1; clone size: -
CDR3 protein: CAWSGTQGKITDTQYF; CDR3 DNA: TGTGCCTGGAGTGGAACACAGGGAAAGATCACAGATACGCAGTATTTT; V gene: TRBV30; J gene: TRBJ2-3; D gene: -; clone size: -
CDR3 protein: CASSRTAQETQYF; CDR3 DNA: TGTGCCAGCAGCAGGACAGCCCAAGAGACCCAGTACTTC; V gene: TRBV9; J gene: TRBJ2-5; D gene: -; clone size: -
CDR3 protein: CASQGQGNTGELFF; CDR3 DNA: TGTGCCAGCCAGGGACAGGGGAACACCGGGGAGCTGTTTTTT; V gene: TRBV25-1; J gene: TRBJ2-2; D gene: TRBD1; clone size: few
CDR3 protein: CSVDRGMGETQYF; CDR3 DNA: TGCAGCGTTGACAGGGGGATGGGAGAGACCCAGTACTTC; V gene: TRBV29-1; J gene: TRBJ2-5; D gene: TRBD1; clone size: -
CDR3 protein: CASSGGSGYTF; CDR3 DNA: TGTGCCAGCAGTGGGGGCTCTGGCTACACCTTC; V gene: TRBV25-1; J gene: TRBJ1-2; D gene: -; clone size: -
CDR3 protein: CSVGRIGNEQYF; CDR3 DNA: TGCAGCGTTGGCAGGATTGGGAACGAGCAGTACTTC; V gene: TRBV29-1; J gene: TRBJ2-7; D gene: -; clone size: -
CDR3 protein: CASSWGQDGTF; CDR3 DNA: TGTGCCAGCAGCTGGGGGCAGGACGGGACCTTC; V gene: TRBV5-6; J gene: TRBJ1-2; D gene: -; clone size: -
CDR3 protein: CASSRDSGGGDEQFF; CDR3 DNA: TGCGCCAGCAGCCGGGATTCGGGGGGCGGGGATGAGCAGTTCTTC; V gene: TRBV4-1; J gene: TRBJ2-1; D gene: -; clone size: -
CDR3 protein: CSGGADYGYTF; CDR3 DNA: TGCAGCGGAGGGGCCGACTATGGCTACACCTTC; V gene: TRBV29-1; J gene: TRBJ1-2; D gene: -; clone size: -
CDR3 protein: CASSDRSGANVLTF; CDR3 DNA: TGTGCCAGCAGCGACAGATCTGGGGCCAACGTCCTGACTTTC; V gene: TRBV7-3; J gene: TRBJ2-6; D gene: -; clone size: -
CDR3 protein: CSVEEAVSRSGYTF; CDR3 DNA: TGCAGCGTTGAAGAGGCGGTCAGTCGATCTGGCTACACCTTC; V gene: TRBV29-1; J gene: TRBJ1-2; D gene: -; clone size: -
CDR3 protein: CSHGTASTDTQYF; CDR3 DNA: TGCAGCCATGGGACAGCGAGCACAGATACGCAGTATTTT; V gene: TRBV29-1; J gene: TRBJ2-3; D gene: TRBD1; clone size: -
CDR3 protein: CASSARRGGWGREQYF; CDR3 DNA: TGCGCCAGCAGTGCCAGGCGTGGTGGTTGGGGTCGCGAGCAGTACTTC; V gene: TRBV10-2; J gene: TRBJ2-7; D gene: -; clone size: few
CDR3 protein: CATSREDPTRAFF; CDR3 DNA: TGTGCCACCAGCAGAGAGGACCCTACGCGGGCTTTCTTT; V gene: TRBV15; J gene: TRBJ1-1; D gene: -; clone size: few
CDR3 protein: CASSLTSGVYEQYF; CDR3 DNA: TGTGCCAGCAGCCTGACTAGCGGGGTTTACGAGCAGTACTTC; V gene: TRBV7-2; J gene: TRBJ2-7; D gene: TRBD2; clone size: few
CDR3 protein: CASSLGTGVEAFF; CDR3 DNA: TGTGCCAGCAGCTTAGGGACAGGGGTTGAAGCTTTCTTT; V gene: TRBV5-4; J gene: TRBJ1-1; D gene: TRBD1; clone size: -
CDR3 protein: CASSLGGTASNQPQHF; CDR3 DNA: TGTGCCAGCAGCTTGGGCGGGACGGCAAGCAATCAGCCCCAGCATTTT; V gene: TRBV5-6; J gene: TRBJ1-5; D gene: -; clone size: -
CDR3 protein: CASSEARTGGHQPQHF; CDR3 DNA: TGCGCCAGCAGTGAGGCGAGGACAGGGGGCCATCAGCCCCAGCATTTT; V gene: TRBV10-2; J gene: TRBJ1-5; D gene: TRBD1; clone size: -
CDR3 protein: CAWTGEANTEAFF; CDR3 DNA: TGTGCCTGGACAGGGGAAGCGAACACTGAAGCTTTCTTT; V gene: TRBV30; J gene: TRBJ1-1; D gene: -; clone size: -
CDR3 protein: CAWRGQIHSPLHF; CDR3 DNA: TGTGCCTGGAGGGGACAGATACATTCACCCCTCCACTTT; V gene: TRBV30; J gene: TRBJ1-6; D gene: TRBD1; clone size: once
CDR3 protein: CASRTGSRDEQYF; CDR3 DNA: TGTGCCAGCAGGACCGGGAGCAGGGACGAGCAGTACTTC; V gene: TRBV6-5; J gene: TRBJ2-7; D gene: -; clone size: -
CDR3 protein: CSVSLGAGELFF; CDR3 DNA: TGCAGCGTCTCATTAGGAGCCGGGGAGCTGTTTTTT; V gene: TRBV29-1; J gene: TRBJ2-2; D gene: -; clone size: -
CDR3 protein: CASSTGSHTEAFF; CDR3 DNA: TGCGCCAGCAGTACCGGGTCCCACACTGAAGCTTTCTTT; V gene: TRBV5-1; J gene: TRBJ1-1; D gene: -; clone size: few
CDR3 protein: CASSPSGQNYGYTF; CDR3 DNA: TGTGCCAGCAGCCCCTCCGGACAGAACTATGGCTACACCTTC; V gene: TRBV7-9; J gene: TRBJ1-2; D gene: -; clone size: -